The T cell receptor beta chain under discussion was sequenced for a study of shared clonotypes between healthy human individuals. Only CD45RO-negative cells positively selected for CCR7 counted as naive CD8 cells, so terminally differentiated effector memory CD45RA+ cells were excluded. Note on this clone: Other DNA sequences of this sample code for an identical CDR3.

The germline CDR1 and CDR2 sequences are MNHEY and SVGAGI. This CDR3 contains 11 residues. V trimming: 6 bases; J trimming: 7 bases; junction bases outside the gene matches: 2. The assay was immunoSEQ multiplex PCR, and TCRdb's table has in-frame clones only and misses some. The sample includes 1.5 million to 2.5 million clones, approximately 94% of them seen just once. The sequenced sample consisted of naive CD8+ T cells sorted from blood. This clonotype originated in a young man in good health. The chain recombines TRBV6-5 with TRBJ1-2, with 7 positions matching TRBD1. The chain's CDR3 is CASSPGGGYTF. The CDR3 nucleotides read TGTGCCAGCAGCCCAGGGGGTGGCTACACCTTC.